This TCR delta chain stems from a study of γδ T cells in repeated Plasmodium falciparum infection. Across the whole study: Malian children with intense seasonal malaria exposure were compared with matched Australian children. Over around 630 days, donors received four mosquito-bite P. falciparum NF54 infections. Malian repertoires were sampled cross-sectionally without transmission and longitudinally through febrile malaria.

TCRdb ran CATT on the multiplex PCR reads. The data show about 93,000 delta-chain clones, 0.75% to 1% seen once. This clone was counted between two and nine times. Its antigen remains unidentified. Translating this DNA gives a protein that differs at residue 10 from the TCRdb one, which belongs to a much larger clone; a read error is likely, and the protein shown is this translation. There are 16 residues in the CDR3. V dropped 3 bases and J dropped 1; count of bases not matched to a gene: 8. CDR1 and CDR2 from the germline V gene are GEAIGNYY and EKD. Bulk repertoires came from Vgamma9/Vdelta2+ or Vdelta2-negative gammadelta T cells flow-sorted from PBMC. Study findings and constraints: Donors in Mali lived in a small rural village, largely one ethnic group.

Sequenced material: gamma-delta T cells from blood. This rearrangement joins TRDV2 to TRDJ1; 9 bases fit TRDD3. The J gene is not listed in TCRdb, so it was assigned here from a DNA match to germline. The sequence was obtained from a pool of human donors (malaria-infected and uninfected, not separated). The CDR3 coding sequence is TGTGCCTGTGACGCGATGGGGGATAGCTTCACCGATAAACTCATCTTT. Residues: CACDAMGDSFTDKLIF.